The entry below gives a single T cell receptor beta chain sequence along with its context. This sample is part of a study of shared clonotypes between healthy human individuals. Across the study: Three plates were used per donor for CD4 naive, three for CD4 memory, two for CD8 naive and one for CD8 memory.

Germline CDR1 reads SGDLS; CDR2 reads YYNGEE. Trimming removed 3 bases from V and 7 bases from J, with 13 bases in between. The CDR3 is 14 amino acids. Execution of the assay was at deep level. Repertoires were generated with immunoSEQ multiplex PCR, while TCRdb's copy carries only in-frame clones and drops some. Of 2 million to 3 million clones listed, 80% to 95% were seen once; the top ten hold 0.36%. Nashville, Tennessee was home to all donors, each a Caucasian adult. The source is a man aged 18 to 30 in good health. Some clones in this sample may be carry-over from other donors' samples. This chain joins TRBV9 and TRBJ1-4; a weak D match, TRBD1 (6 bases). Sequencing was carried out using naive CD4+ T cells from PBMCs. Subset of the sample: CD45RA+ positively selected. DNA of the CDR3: TGTGCCAGCAGCGCACAGGGAGGTGGTGAAAAACTGTTTTTT. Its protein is CASSAQGGGEKLFF. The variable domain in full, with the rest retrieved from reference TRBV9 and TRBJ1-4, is DSGVTQTPKHLITATGQRVTLRCSPRSGDLSVYWYQQSLDQGLQFLIQYYNGEERAKGNILERFSAQQFPDLHSELNLSSLELGDSALYFCASSAQGGGEKLFFGSGTQLSVL.